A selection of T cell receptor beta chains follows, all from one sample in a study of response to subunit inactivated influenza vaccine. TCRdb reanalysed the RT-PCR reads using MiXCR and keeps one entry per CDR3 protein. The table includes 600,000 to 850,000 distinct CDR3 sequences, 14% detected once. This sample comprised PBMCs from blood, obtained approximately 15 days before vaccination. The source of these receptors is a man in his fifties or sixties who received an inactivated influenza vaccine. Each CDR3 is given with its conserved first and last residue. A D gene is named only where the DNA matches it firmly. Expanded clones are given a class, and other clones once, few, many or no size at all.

CDR3: CASSLIQGKNTEAFF
DNA: TGTGCCAGCAGTCTCATACAGGGCAAGAACACTGAAGCTTTCTTT
V: TRBV6-1
D: NA
J: TRBJ1-1
size: many

CDR3: CSAGTGLADTDTQYF
DNA: TGCAGCGCAGGAACGGGACTAGCGGACACAGATACGCAGTATTTT
V: TRBV29-1
D: TRBD2
J: TRBJ2-3
size: few

CDR3: CASSHSLGTASSTDTQYF
DNA: TGTGCCAGCAGCCATTCCCTCGGGACAGCCTCTAGCACAGATACGCAGTATTTT
V: TRBV7-8
D: TRBD1
J: TRBJ2-3
size: once

CDR3: CASSQAHRGANVLTF
DNA: TGTGCCAGCAGCCAAGCTCACAGGGGGGCCAACGTCCTGACTTTC
V: TRBV3-1
D: NA
J: TRBJ2-6
size: many

CDR3: CASSPPYWTSGRARNTGELFF
DNA: TGTGCCAGCAGTCCACCCTATTGGACTAGCGGGAGGGCCAGGAACACCGGGGAGCTGTTTTTT
V: TRBV6-2/TRBV6-3
D: TRBD2
J: TRBJ2-2
size: many

CDR3: CSATGPELGGTQYF
DNA: TGCAGTGCTACTGGCCCCGAGTTAGGAGGGACCCAGTACTTC
V: TRBV20-1
D: NA
J: TRBJ2-5
size: NA

CDR3: CSATGTSLGEQYF
DNA: TGCAGCGCTACCGGGACTAGCTTGGGCGAGCAGTACTTC
V: TRBV29-1
D: TRBD2
J: TRBJ2-7
size: NA

CDR3: CASSTLEGSGNEQYF
DNA: TGTGCCAGCAGTACCCTCGAAGGTTCGGGAAACGAGCAGTACTTC
V: TRBV27
D: NA
J: TRBJ2-7
size: NA

CDR3: CASSQEDRVIDEQYF
DNA: TGTGCCAGCAGCCAAGAGGACAGGGTAATAGACGAGCAGTACTTC
V: TRBV4-2
D: TRBD1
J: TRBJ2-7
size: few

CDR3: CASSYRESSYEQYF
DNA: TGTGCCAGTAGCTACAGGGAGAGCTCCTACGAGCAGTACTTC
V: TRBV19
D: NA
J: TRBJ2-7
size: few

CDR3: CASSGLAGDSRGGEQFF
DNA: TGCGCCAGCAGCGGGCTAGCGGGGGACAGCCGAGGGGGTGAGCAGTTCTTC
V: TRBV4-3
D: TRBD2
J: TRBJ2-1
size: few

CDR3: CSGAGRLQETQYF
DNA: TGCAGCGGGGCGGGACGTCTGCAAGAGACCCAGTACTTC
V: TRBV29-1
D: NA
J: TRBJ2-5
size: once

CDR3: CASSYGAYNEQFF
DNA: TGTGCCAGCAGTTATGGGGCCTACAATGAGCAGTTCTTC
V: TRBV6-2/TRBV6-3
D: NA
J: TRBJ2-1
size: few

CDR3: CSAHTGTNEKLFF
DNA: TGCAGTGCTCATACAGGAACTAATGAAAAACTGTTTTTT
V: TRBV20-1
D: NA
J: TRBJ1-4
size: few

CDR3: CASSGTGDVNDEQFF
DNA: TGTGCCAGCAGTGGAACAGGTGACGTTAACGATGAGCAGTTCTTC
V: TRBV12-3/TRBV12-4
D: NA
J: TRBJ2-1
size: many

CDR3: CSARAPPTSGSRGNEQFF
DNA: TGCAGTGCTAGGGCCCCACCTACTAGCGGGAGTAGGGGGAATGAGCAGTTCTTC
V: TRBV20-1
D: TRBD2
J: TRBJ2-1
size: many

CDR3: CASSQELFSGANVLTF
DNA: TGCGCCAGCAGCCAAGAACTTTTCTCTGGGGCCAACGTCCTGACTTTC
V: TRBV4-3
D: NA
J: TRBJ2-6
size: few

CDR3: CASSSRDKPYEQYF
DNA: TGTGCCAGCAGCTCAAGGGACAAACCATACGAGCAGTACTTC
V: TRBV11-3
D: NA
J: TRBJ2-7
size: few

CDR3: CASSQDRETDTQYF
DNA: TGCGCCAGCAGCCAAGACAGGGAAACAGATACGCAGTATTTT
V: TRBV4-3
D: NA
J: TRBJ2-3
size: many

CDR3: CASASQVSTDTQYF
DNA: TGCGCCAGCGCTTCGCAGGTTAGCACAGATACGCAGTATTTT
V: TRBV10-1
D: NA
J: TRBJ2-3
size: NA

CDR3: CASSTMLGADTQYF
DNA: TGTGCCAGCAGCACTATGCTGGGGGCAGATACGCAGTATTTT
V: TRBV7-2
D: NA
J: TRBJ2-3
size: NA

CDR3: CASSQQQSNQPQHF
DNA: TGTGCCAGCAGCCAACAACAGAGCAATCAGCCCCAGCATTTT
V: TRBV3-1
D: NA
J: TRBJ1-5
size: few

CDR3: CASSPWEGTGQETQYF
DNA: TGTGCCAGCAGCCCGTGGGAGGGAACGGGCCAAGAGACCCAGTACTTC
V: TRBV5-6
D: TRBD2
J: TRBJ2-5
size: NA

CDR3: CASRITGGRLYEQYF
DNA: TGTGCCAGCAGGATCACAGGGGGGCGCCTCTACGAGCAGTACTTC
V: TRBV6-2/TRBV6-3
D: TRBD1
J: TRBJ2-7
size: NA

CDR3: CSASEASGRDGNEQFF
DNA: TGCAGTGCTAGTGAGGCTAGCGGGAGGGACGGCAATGAGCAGTTCTTC
V: TRBV20-1
D: TRBD2
J: TRBJ2-1
size: few

CDR3: CASSSPRANNEQFF
DNA: TGTGCCAGCAGCTCGCCCCGGGCCAACAATGAGCAGTTCTTC
V: TRBV11-2
D: NA
J: TRBJ2-1
size: NA

CDR3: CSVRQSWETQYF
DNA: TGCAGCGTCAGACAGTCATGGGAGACCCAGTACTTC
V: TRBV29-1
D: NA
J: TRBJ2-5
size: few

CDR3: CASSQDGTGATIQYF
DNA: TGCGCCAGCAGCCAAGATGGGACAGGGGCCACCATTCAGTACTTC
V: TRBV4-3
D: TRBD1
J: TRBJ2-4
size: NA

CDR3: CATSRVFTGELFF
DNA: TGTGCCACCAGCAGAGTATTTACCGGGGAGCTGTTTTTT
V: TRBV15
D: NA
J: TRBJ2-2
size: NA

CDR3: CASSQDEVNYEQYF
DNA: TGCGCCAGCAGCCAAGATGAGGTGAACTACGAGCAGTACTTC
V: TRBV4-3
D: NA
J: TRBJ2-7
size: NA

CDR3: CAISEPGRVSDTQYF
DNA: TGTGCCATCAGTGAACCGGGGAGGGTTTCAGATACGCAGTATTTT
V: TRBV10-3
D: TRBD2
J: TRBJ2-3
size: NA

CDR3: CSAPSTGISYNEQFF
DNA: TGCAGTGCCCCATCGACAGGGATCTCCTACAATGAGCAGTTCTTC
V: TRBV20-1
D: TRBD1
J: TRBJ2-1
size: few

CDR3: CASSPGQGALRSNQPQHF
DNA: TGTGCCAGCAGCCCCGGCCAGGGGGCCCTTAGGAGCAATCAGCCCCAGCATTTT
V: TRBV11-1
D: TRBD1
J: TRBJ1-5
size: few

CDR3: CSTISGTFLSDTQYF
DNA: TGCAGTACGATTAGCGGGACCTTTCTATCAGATACGCAGTATTTT
V: TRBV20-1
D: TRBD2
J: TRBJ2-3
size: NA

CDR3: CASSPLAGGVPEQFF
DNA: TGTGCCAGCAGTCCGCTAGCGGGAGGGGTCCCTGAGCAGTTCTTC
V: TRBV12-3/TRBV12-4
D: TRBD2
J: TRBJ2-1
size: NA

CDR3: CASSPGLAAKKWSYNEQFF
DNA: TGTGCCAGCAGCCCGGGACTAGCGGCAAAAAAGTGGTCCTACAATGAGCAGTTCTTC
V: TRBV11-2
D: TRBD2
J: TRBJ2-1
size: few

CDR3: CASSLVGDSYNEQFF
DNA: TGCGCCAGCAGCTTGGTCGGGGACTCCTACAATGAGCAGTTCTTC
V: TRBV5-1
D: NA
J: TRBJ2-1
size: many

CDR3: CAWEGQGLNQPQHF
DNA: TGTGCCTGGGAAGGACAGGGGCTTAATCAGCCCCAGCATTTT
V: TRBV30
D: TRBD1
J: TRBJ1-5
size: NA

CDR3: CASSYSSSSYNEQFF
DNA: TGTGCCAGCAGTTACTCATCTAGCTCCTACAATGAGCAGTTCTTC
V: TRBV6-5
D: NA
J: TRBJ2-1
size: many

CDR3: CSARDHGSLNTEAFF
DNA: TGCAGTGCTAGAGATCATGGCAGTCTGAACACTGAAGCTTTCTTT
V: TRBV20-1
D: NA
J: TRBJ1-1
size: NA